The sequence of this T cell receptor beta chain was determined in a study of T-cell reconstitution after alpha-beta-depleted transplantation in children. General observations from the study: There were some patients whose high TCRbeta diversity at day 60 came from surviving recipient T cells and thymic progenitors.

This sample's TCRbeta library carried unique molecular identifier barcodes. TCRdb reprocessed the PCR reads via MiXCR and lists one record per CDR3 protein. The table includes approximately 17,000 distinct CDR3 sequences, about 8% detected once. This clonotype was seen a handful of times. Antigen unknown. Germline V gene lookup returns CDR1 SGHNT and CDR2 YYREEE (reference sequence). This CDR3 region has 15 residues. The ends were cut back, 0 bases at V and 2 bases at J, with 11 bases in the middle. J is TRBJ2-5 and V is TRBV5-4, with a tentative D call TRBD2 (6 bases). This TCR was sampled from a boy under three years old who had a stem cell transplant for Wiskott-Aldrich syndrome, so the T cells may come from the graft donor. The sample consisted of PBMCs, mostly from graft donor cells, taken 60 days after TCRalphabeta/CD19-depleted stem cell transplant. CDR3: CASSLGASAQETQYF. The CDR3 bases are TGTGCCAGCAGCTTGGGGGCTAGCGCTCAAGAGACCCAGTACTTC.